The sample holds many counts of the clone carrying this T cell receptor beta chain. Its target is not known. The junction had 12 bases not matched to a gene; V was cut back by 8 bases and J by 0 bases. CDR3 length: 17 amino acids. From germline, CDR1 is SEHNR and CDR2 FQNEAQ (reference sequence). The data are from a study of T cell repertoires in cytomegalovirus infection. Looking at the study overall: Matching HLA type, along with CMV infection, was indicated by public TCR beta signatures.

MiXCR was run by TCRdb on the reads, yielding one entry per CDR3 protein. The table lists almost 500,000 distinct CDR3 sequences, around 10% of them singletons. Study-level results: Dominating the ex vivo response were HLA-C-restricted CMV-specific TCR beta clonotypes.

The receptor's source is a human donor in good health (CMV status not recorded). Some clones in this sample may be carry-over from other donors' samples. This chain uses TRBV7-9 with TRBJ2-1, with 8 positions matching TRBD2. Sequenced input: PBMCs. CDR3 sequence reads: CASPPERELSSYNEQFF. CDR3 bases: TGTGCCAGCCCACCTGAGCGGGAGTTGAGCTCCTACAATGAGCAGTTCTTC.